These T cell receptor beta chains were read from a single sample in a study of T cells in Graves' hyperthyroidism and ophthalmopathy. Via MiXCR, TCRdb re-called the multiplex PCR reads, giving one row per CDR3 protein. The data contain around 620,000 distinct CDR3 sequences, approximately 14% of them seen just once; the ten biggest clones take up roughly 7.1%. Input material: blood. The receptors come from a woman in her late teens or twenties with Graves' ophthalmopathy. Each CDR3 is given without its conserved first and last residue.

J	V	CDR3
TRBJ2-1	TRBV6-1	ASNRLDYNEQF
TRBJ2-7	TRBV7-2	ASSLVSSYEQY
TRBJ1-4	TRBV7-9	ASSLADLRQGGPNKKLF
TRBJ2-1	TRBV3-1	ASSQTSWPYNEQF
TRBJ1-5	TRBV19	ASRPGQINQPQH
TRBJ2-1	TRBV28	ASSLAYHIEQF
TRBJ2-7	TRBV27	ASSLSGQGFYEQY
TRBJ2-7	TRBV27	ASSLGRDRSYEQY
TRBJ2-7	TRBV3-1	ASSQVLAGGTREQY
TRBJ2-1	TRBV20-1	SARGRPVRTSGPREQF
TRBJ2-3	TRBV3-1	ASSQAGTSGRWGTDTQY
TRBJ1-1	TRBV28	ASSTDRRNTEAF
TRBJ2-1	TRBV13	ASSLVGQGFGEQF
TRBJ1-5	TRBV30	AWTPAIPDERGWQPQH
TRBJ1-1	TRBV12-3/TRBV12-4	ASNLGLPNTEAF
TRBJ2-1	TRBV5-5	ASSSSGSGDNEQF
TRBJ2-1	TRBV12-3/TRBV12-4	ASSLRLAEINEQF
TRBJ2-2	TRBV29-1	SVPGTGFPGELF
TRBJ2-1	TRBV3-1	ASSHSTGGSYNEQF
TRBJ2-1	TRBV20-1	SAHSGPSYNEQF
TRBJ2-7	TRBV19	ASSIATGSTYEQY
TRBJ1-5	TRBV19	ASSTRDEVKRGNQPQH
TRBJ2-7	TRBV19	ASSISKIYRQGAYEQY
TRBJ2-7	TRBV20-1	SARIPGQTYEQY
TRBJ1-5	TRBV5-1	ASSLGQGRNQPQH